This TCR beta chain was sequenced for a study of response to subunit inactivated influenza vaccine. This clonotype was detected only a few times. V trimming: 5 bases; J trimming: 0 bases; junction bases outside the gene matches: 6. This CDR3 region has 15 residues. The germline CDR1 and CDR2 sequences are SGHAT and FQNNGV. TCRdb recomputed calls from the RT-PCR reads with MiXCR, one row per CDR3 protein. The sample records about 620,000 distinct CDR3 sequences, around 10% being singletons. A further study also used this sample, focusing on T cells expressing NK-cell markers. This second report adds: 5'RACE template switching built TCR beta cDNA with unique molecular identifiers. Sorted CD3+CD56-NKG2C+, CD3+CD56+NKG2C- and CD3+CD56+NKG2C+ T cells were the source of the TCR beta repertoires. One of the eight sequenced donors was seronegative, whereas the other seven were HCMV-seropositive.

This chain uses TRBV11-2 with TRBJ2-7; 8 bases are a match to TRBD2. The TCR sequence derives from a man aged 50 to 60 who received an inactivated influenza vaccine. The specimen comprised PBMCs from blood, sampled on the day of vaccination. In nucleotides, the CDR3 is TGTGCCAGCAGCCTATGGACTAGCAACTCCTACGAGCAGTACTTC. Translated, it gives CASSLWTSNSYEQYF.